A single sample is the source of the 2 T cell receptor beta chains below, sequenced in a study of blood T cells in healthy people across ages. PCR was performed a second time for about 6 to 12 cycles using a sample-barcoded 5' primer and a J-beta primer mix. TCRdb re-derived calls from the 5' RACE reads in MiXCR, one entry per CDR3 protein. The profile covers fewer than 2 million distinct CDR3 sequences, with around 40% appearing a single time and about 23% taken by the ten largest. Sequencing used blood. The receptors were sampled from a human donor in good health.

The chain carries TRBV7-3 and TRBJ2-3, with D tentatively TRBD1 (5 bases). V was shortened by 5 bases and J by 7 bases, with 10 bases between the two germline ends. This CDR3 comprises 12 residues. Per the germline V gene, CDR1 is SGHTA and CDR2 is FQGTGA. CDR3 amino acids: CASSVPGHTQYF. CDR3 coding DNA: TGTGCCAGCAGCGTGCCAGGGCATACGCAGTATTTT.

This clonotype was seen just once. This rearrangement joins TRBV30 to TRBJ2-7; tentatively, D is TRBD1 (6 bases). Trimming removed 0 bases at V and 2 bases at J, with 14 bases between. The CDR3 covers 15 residues. CDR1 is GTSNPN, CDR2 SVGIG, per germline (reference sequence). The CDR3 coding sequence is TGTGCCTGGAGTGTACCCCGGGGACACCCCTACGAGCAGTACTTC. Its translation: CAWSVPRGHPYEQYF.